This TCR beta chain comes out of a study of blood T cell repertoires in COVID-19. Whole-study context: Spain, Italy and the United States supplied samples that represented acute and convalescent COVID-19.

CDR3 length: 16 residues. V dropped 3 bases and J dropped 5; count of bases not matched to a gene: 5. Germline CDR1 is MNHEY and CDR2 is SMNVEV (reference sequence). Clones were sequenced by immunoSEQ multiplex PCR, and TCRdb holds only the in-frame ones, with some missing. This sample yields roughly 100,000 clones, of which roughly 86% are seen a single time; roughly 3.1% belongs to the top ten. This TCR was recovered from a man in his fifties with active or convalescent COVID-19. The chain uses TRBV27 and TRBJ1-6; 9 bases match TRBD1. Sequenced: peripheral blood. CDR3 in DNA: TGTGCCAGCAGTTTCCGCCGGGACAGGGATAATTCACCCCTCCACTTT. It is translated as CASSFRRDRDNSPLHF.